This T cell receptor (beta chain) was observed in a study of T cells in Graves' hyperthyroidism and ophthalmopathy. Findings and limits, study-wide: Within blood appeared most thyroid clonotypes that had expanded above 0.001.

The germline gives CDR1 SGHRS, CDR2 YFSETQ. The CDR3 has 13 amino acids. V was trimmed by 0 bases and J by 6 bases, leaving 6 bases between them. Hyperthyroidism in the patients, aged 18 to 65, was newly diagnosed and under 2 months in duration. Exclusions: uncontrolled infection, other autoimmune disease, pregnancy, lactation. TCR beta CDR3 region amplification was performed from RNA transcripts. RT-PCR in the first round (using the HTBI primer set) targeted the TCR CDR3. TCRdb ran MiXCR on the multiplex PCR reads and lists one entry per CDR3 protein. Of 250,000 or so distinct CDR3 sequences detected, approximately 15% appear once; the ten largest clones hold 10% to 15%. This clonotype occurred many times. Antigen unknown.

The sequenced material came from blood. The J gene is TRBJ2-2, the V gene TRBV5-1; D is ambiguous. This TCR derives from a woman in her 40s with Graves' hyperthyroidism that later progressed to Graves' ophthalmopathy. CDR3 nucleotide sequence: TGCGCCAGCAGCTTGGAGCCGGCCGGGGAGCTGTTTTTT. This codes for CASSLEPAGELFF.